This T cell receptor (beta chain) appears in the sequencing data of a study of T-cell memory formation after mild COVID-19. Study as a whole: Across donors, TCR clusters were largely donor specific. The study, taken as a whole, reports: Memory from before infection featured some responding clones, which suggests cross-reactive memory joined.

TCRdb reanalysed the 5' RACE reads using MiXCR and keeps one entry per CDR3 protein. The sample carries 530,000 or so distinct CDR3 sequences, 17% recorded once. Trimming cost V 0 bases and J 0 bases, with 7 bases left between them. CDR1 is LGHNA and CDR2 is YSLEER in the germline V gene. This CDR3 has 15 amino acids. This clonotype was found a few times. Antigen specificity is unknown. The chain combines TRBV4-3 with TRBJ2-3; D call uncertain. The source is an adult woman who had mild COVID-19 (a few samples of this study predate the infection). Cell type and time point are not known. Sequencing input: PBMCs or a T cell subset sorted from them (not recorded which). CDR3 DNA: TGCGCCAGCAGCCAAGATATGTCGAGCACAGATACGCAGTATTTT. Its protein is CASSQDMSSTDTQYF.